These 11 T cell receptor beta chains share one sample of origin, sequenced in a study of T cell changes during pregnancy in multiple sclerosis. Some clones are missing from TCRdb's copy, which holds only in-frame ones; the method was immunoSEQ multiplex PCR. The sample holds some 33,000 clones, about nine tenths seen once. Sequenced material: CD8+ T cells from peripheral blood mononuclear cells, taken in the second trimester of pregnancy. The receptors were sampled from a female donor in good health, enrolled as a control in a pregnancy study.

The V and J genes are TRBV7-9 and TRBJ2-7; the D is unclear. Trimming stripped 1 base from V and 6 bases from J, with 13 bases between. This CDR3 is 14 amino acids long. Germline V gene lookup returns CDR1 SEHNR and CDR2 FQNEAQ (reference sequence). The CDR3 region is CASSLGPVTGEQYF. The CDR3 nucleotides are TGTGCCAGCAGCTTAGGACCGGTCACGGGCGAGCAGTACTTC.

This clone was picked up a small number of times. The chain links TRBV19 to TRBJ1-6; no firm D call. The CDR3 has 15 amino acids. V lost 1 base to trimming and J lost 4 bases, with 8 bases between them. Germline lookup yields CDR1 LNHDA and CDR2 SQIVND (reference sequence). CDR3 sequence (DNA): TGTGCCAGTAGTATAGCGTCCAGTTATAATTCACCCCTCCACTTT. It is translated as CASSIASSYNSPLHF.

The chain couples TRBV9 to TRBJ1-2; the D gene is possibly TRBD1 (6 bases). CDR1 SGDLS and CDR2 YYNGEE come from the germline V gene. The germline V and J ends were trimmed by 2 bases and 5 bases, with 10 bases remaining between them. CDR3 length: 13 residues. CDR3 in DNA: TGTGCCAGCAGCGTCGGACAGTCTTATGGCTACACCTTC. This sequence encodes CASSVGQSYGYTF. Filled out from reference TRBV9 and TRBJ1-2, the complete variable domain reads DSGVTQTPKHLITATGQRVTLRCSPRSGDLSVYWYQQSLDQGLQFLIQYYNGEERAKGNILERFSAQQFPDLHSELNLSSLELGDSALYFCASSVGQSYGYTFGSGTRLTVV.

The chain is built from TRBV21-1 and TRBJ1-6; the D segment call TRBD1 is taken from the table without a DNA check. TRBV21-1 constitutes a pseudogene. This CDR3 has 20 residues. The CDR3 reads CASSKGSGLTAFSYNSPLHF. CDR3 sequence (DNA): TGTGCCAGCAGCAAAGGTTCCGGGCTGACAGCATTCTCCTATAATTCACCCCTCCACTTT.

The chain combines TRBV19 with TRBJ2-7, with TRBD2 as a possible D gene (5 bases). V was trimmed by 3 bases and J by 2 bases, leaving 14 bases between them. CDR1 is LNHDA, CDR2 SQIVND, per germline (reference sequence). The CDR3 runs to 15 residues. CDR3 nucleotide sequence: TGTGCCAGTAGTATGTGGGGAGATTCAACCTACGAGCAGTACTTC. It yields the protein CASSMWGDSTYEQYF. The full variable domain, in which reference TRBV19 and TRBJ2-7 provide the parts outside the CDR3, is DGGITQSPKYLFRKEGQNVTLSCEQNLNHDAMYWYRQDPGQGLRLIYYSQIVNDFQKGDIAEGYSVSREKKESFPLTVTSAQKNPTAFYLCASSMWGDSTYEQYFGPGTRLTVT.

This chain links TRBV9 with TRBJ1-6, with TRBD1 identical over 7 bases. The CDR3 extends over 15 amino acids. Trimming removed 4 bases from V and 4 bases from J; junction bases left unmatched: 5. The germline gives CDR1 SGDLS, CDR2 YYNGEE. The CDR3 spells CASSPEGQYNSPLHF. Written as DNA, the CDR3 is TGTGCCAGCAGCCCCGAGGGACAGTATAATTCACCCCTCCACTTT.

CDR3 bases: TGCGCCAGCAGCTTGGCCATGGAGGGAAAGGAAAAACTGTTTTTT. The encoded protein is CASSLAMEGKEKLFF. V and J are TRBV5-1 and TRBJ1-4; D call uncertain. The CDR3 loop spans 15 amino acids. The V end was cut by 0 bases, the J end by 8 bases, with 14 bases between. Germline lookup yields CDR1 SGHRS and CDR2 YFSETQ.

The genes are TRBV7-9 and TRBJ1-2, with 10 bases aligning to TRBD1. Trimming took 3 bases from V and 8 from J; bases not matched to a gene: 6. Germline lookup yields CDR1 SEHNR and CDR2 FQNEAQ (reference sequence). The length of the CDR3 is 14 residues. CDR3 sequence (DNA): TGTGCCAGCAGCTTGGGACAGGGGTTTCAGGGCTACACCTTC. Translating gives CASSLGQGFQGYTF.

The V gene is TRBV4-2, the J gene TRBJ2-7; D uncertain. The CDR3 has 14 amino acids. Germline V CDR1 and CDR2: LGHNA, YNFKEQ. V gave up 2 bases and J gave up 1 base, with 9 bases separating them. As DNA, the CDR3 is TGTGCCAGCAGCCAACCTGAGAGGTCCTACGAGCAGTACTTC. This sequence encodes CASSQPERSYEQYF.

The CDR3 DNA reads as TGTGCCAGCAGCCAAGACCCCCAGGTAGGGAGCAATGAGCAGTTCTTC. This encodes CASSQDPQVGSNEQFF. V usage is TRBV4-2 and J usage is TRBJ2-1, with a possible D match to TRBD2 (5 bases). The CDR3 length is 16 residues. CDR1 and CDR2 (germline): LGHNA, YNFKEQ. Trimming cost V 0 bases and J 6 bases, with 15 bases left between them.

The V gene is TRBV7-9, the J gene TRBJ2-1; D is ambiguous. Germline assignment: CDR1 SEHNR and CDR2 FQNEAQ (reference sequence). The CDR3 spans 12 residues. V was clipped by 5 bases and J by 7 bases, with 9 bases between them. The CDR3 here is CASSTPGNEQFF. The CDR3 nucleotides are TGTGCCAGCAGCACCCCGGGTAATGAGCAGTTCTTC.